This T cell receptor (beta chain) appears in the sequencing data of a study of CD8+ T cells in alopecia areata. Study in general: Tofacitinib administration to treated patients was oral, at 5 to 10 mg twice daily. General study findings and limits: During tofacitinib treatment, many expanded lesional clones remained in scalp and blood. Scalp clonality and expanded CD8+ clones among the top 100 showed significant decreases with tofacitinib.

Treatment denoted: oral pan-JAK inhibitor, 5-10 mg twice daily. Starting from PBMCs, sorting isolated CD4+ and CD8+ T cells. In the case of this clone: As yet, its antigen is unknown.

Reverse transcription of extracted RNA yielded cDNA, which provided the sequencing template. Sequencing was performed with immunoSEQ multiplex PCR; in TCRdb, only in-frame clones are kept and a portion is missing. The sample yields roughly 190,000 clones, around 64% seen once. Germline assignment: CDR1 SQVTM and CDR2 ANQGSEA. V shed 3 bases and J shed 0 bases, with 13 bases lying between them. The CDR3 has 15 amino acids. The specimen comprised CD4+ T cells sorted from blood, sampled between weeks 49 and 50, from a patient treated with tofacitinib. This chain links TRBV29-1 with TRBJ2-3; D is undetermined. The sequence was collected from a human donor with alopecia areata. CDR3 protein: CSVDFRQTSTDTQYF. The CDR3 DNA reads TGCAGCGTTGATTTCCGACAAACTAGCACAGATACGCAGTATTTT.